This TCR beta chain was identified in a study of T cell changes during pregnancy in multiple sclerosis (dated by TCRdb to about 2019). In the study overall: The study examined how the T cell repertoire changed over the course of pregnancy in women with multiple sclerosis.

Preparation of the library involved the immunoSEQ multiplex PCR assay. Imported from immuneACCESS, the table was reduced by TCRdb to in-frame sequences with V and J called. These copies leave out some clones; in studies compared against another copy, an unresolved V gene accounts for under half, and the cause of the remainder is not known. In all, the sample holds around 100,000 clones, and approximately 90% of those were seen once. In total, the top ten clones hold around 0.79% of the sample. Its CDR3 holds 14 amino acids, cysteine through phenylalanine. The CDR3 DNA has 42 bases and is translated from base 1. Looking up the germline V gene yields CDR1 SNHLY and CDR2 FYNNEI. The trim is 7 bases for V and 3 bases for J, with a gap of 16 bases between the germline ends. A remark on this clone: Its antigen remains unidentified. Per-nucleotide qualities are absent, and no much larger clonotype sits a single base away.

The rearranged segments are TRBV2 and TRBJ2-7; the D gene cannot be named for sure. The source is a female donor in good health, enrolled as a control in a pregnancy study. The starting material was peripheral blood, obtained in the second trimester of pregnancy. The CDR3 in this case is CASTESHGLYEQYF. DNA sequence: TGTGCCAGCACCGAATCACATGGTCTCTACGAGCAGTACTTC.